A single sample gave rise to the 27 T cell receptor beta chains below, sequenced in a study of OX40 agonist ivuxolimab in advanced cancers. Produced via immunoSEQ multiplex PCR; TCRdb's table is partial and in-frame only. This table holds 100,000 to 110,000 clones, about 89% found once. The starting material was CD4+ or CD8+ T cells sorted from blood, obtained in a trial of the OX40 agonist ivuxolimab. The receptors shown here come from an adult with an advanced solid tumor such as melanoma, head and neck, liver or kidney cancer.

V and J are TRBV11-2 and TRBJ1-1; 8 positions match TRBD1. Trimming removed 5 bases from V and 1 base from J; junction bases left unmatched: 3. Germline V gene sequence: CDR1 SGHAT, CDR2 FQNNGV. The CDR3 is 14 residues long. This CDR3 reads CASSNRGTNTEAFF. The CDR3 DNA reads TGTGCCAGCAGCAACAGGGGGACGAACACTGAAGCTTTCTTT.

This clone has more than one count but fewer than ten. The rearrangement uses TRBV2 and TRBJ2-7; 9 bases agree with TRBD1. This CDR3 is built from 13 residues. Per germline, CDR1 SNHLY and CDR2 FYNNEI. The junction had 5 bases not matched to a gene; V was cut back by 6 bases and J by 5 bases. The CDR3 reads CASRQGAKNEQYF. CDR3 nucleotides: TGTGCCAGCAGACAGGGGGCGAAGAACGAGCAGTACTTC.

A single count supports this clone. J is TRBJ2-2 and V is TRBV6-1; no firm D call. The CDR3 sequence is 15 residues long. Per the germline V gene, CDR1 is MNHNS and CDR2 is SASEGT. Trimming shortened V by 2 bases and J by 0 bases, and 7 bases separated the two germline ends. This CDR3 is CASSERLANTGELFF. The CDR3 coding sequence is TGTGCCAGCAGTGAACGACTGGCGAACACCGGGGAGCTGTTTTTT.

This sequence joins TRBV9 and TRBJ1-1; the D is unclear. V was trimmed by 0 bases and J by 0 bases, leaving 9 bases between them. This CDR3 contains 15 residues. Germline V lookup: CDR1 SGDLS, CDR2 YYNGEE. CDR3 region: CASSVDPIMNTEAFF. CDR3 nucleotide sequence: TGTGCCAGCAGCGTAGACCCAATAATGAACACTGAAGCTTTCTTT. Using reference TRBV9 and TRBJ1-1 for the parts outside the CDR3, the full variable domain is DSGVTQTPKHLITATGQRVTLRCSPRSGDLSVYWYQQSLDQGLQFLIQYYNGEERAKGNILERFSAQQFPDLHSELNLSSLELGDSALYFCASSVDPIMNTEAFFGQGTRLTVV.

The chain uses TRBV7-6 and TRBJ2-1; 8 bases align to TRBD2. CDR3 length: 15 amino acids. The ends lost 3 bases at V and 7 bases at J; junction bases unmatched: 8. Germline CDR1 SGHVS, CDR2 FNYEAQ. CDR3 sequence (DNA): TGTGCCAGCAGCTTGGGGACTAGAGGACTGAATGAGCAGTTCTTC. This encodes CASSLGTRGLNEQFF.

The rearrangement joins TRBV7-9 to TRBJ2-5, with 7 bases matching TRBD2. J was trimmed by 9 bases and V by 5 bases; bases with no gene match: 6. This CDR3 has 12 amino acids. Germline values: CDR1 SEHNR, CDR2 FQNEAQ (reference sequence). Here the CDR3 reads CASSLVGGSQYF. In DNA form, the CDR3 reads TGTGCCAGCAGCCTAGTCGGGGGGTCCCAGTACTTC.

DNA for the CDR3: TGTGCCAGCAGCTTATCCGGACTAGCGGGATTCCCAGATACGCAGTATTTT. The encoded protein is CASSLSGLAGFPDTQYF. This chain joins TRBV7-3 and TRBJ2-3; TRBD2 agrees at 12 bases. V lost 2 bases, J lost 4 bases, and 7 bases stayed unmatched. CDR1 is SGHTA and CDR2 is FQGTGA in the germline V gene. This CDR3 has 17 residues.

The chain recombines TRBV5-1 with TRBJ2-4; TRBD1 is a possible D gene (5 bases). V was clipped by 5 bases and J by 7 bases, with 13 bases between them. Germline V gene data show CDR1 as SGHRS and CDR2 as YFSETQ. This CDR3 region has 13 residues. CDR3 sequence reads: CASSRASGNIQYF. CDR3 DNA: TGCGCCAGCAGTCGAGCCTCAGGGAACATTCAGTACTTC.

J is TRBJ2-3 and V is TRBV14; 11 nucleotides agree with TRBD1. Germline-derived CDR1 and CDR2 are SGHDN and FVKESK. Germline trimming cut 4 bases from V and 2 bases from J; bases unmatched to any gene: 8. CDR3 length: 17 amino acids. The CDR3 region is CASSLRTGGLATDTQYF. The CDR3 nucleotides are TGTGCCAGCAGCCTAAGGACAGGGGGCTTGGCCACAGATACGCAGTATTTT.

The chain carries TRBV18 and TRBJ1-1, with unresolved D. Trimming removed 2 bases from V and 10 bases from J, with 11 bases in between. This CDR3 region has 12 residues. Germline V gives CDR1 KGHSH, CDR2 LQKENI. The CDR3 region is CASSPREARAFF. For the CDR3, the DNA is TGTGCCAGCTCACCAAGGGAGGCTCGAGCTTTCTTT.

The chain links TRBV2 to TRBJ2-3; TRBD2 agrees at 8 bases. Per the germline V gene, CDR1 is SNHLY and CDR2 is FYNNEI. This CDR3 spans 15 amino acids. J was trimmed by 3 bases and V by 5 bases; bases with no gene match: 7. The CDR3 DNA follows: TGTGCCAGCAGTTTCCGGGGGGGCGGGACAGATACGCAGTATTTT. Protein product: CASSFRGGGTDTQYF.

The J gene is TRBJ1-2, the V gene TRBV15, with unresolved D. This CDR3 is 13 amino acids long. Germline assignment: CDR1 LNHNV and CDR2 YYDKDF (reference sequence). V was trimmed by 0 bases and J by 5 bases, leaving 7 bases between them. The CDR3 spells CATSRDRVYGYTF. DNA of the CDR3: TGTGCCACCAGCAGAGATCGGGTTTATGGCTACACCTTC.

The V and J genes are TRBV5-4 and TRBJ2-5, with TRBD1 as a possible D gene (6 bases). CDR3 length: 15 residues. The ends were cut back, 3 bases at V and 5 bases at J, with 17 bases in the middle. Germline V lookup: CDR1 SGHNT, CDR2 YYREEE (reference sequence). The CDR3 region has the DNA TGTGCCAGCAGCTCAGGTCAGGGGCCAGGGGAGACCCAGTACTTC. It codes for CASSSGQGPGETQYF.

The V gene is TRBV6-1, the J gene TRBJ1-5; D might be TRBD1 (6 bases). The CDR3 spans 15 residues. Per germline, CDR1 MNHNS and CDR2 SASEGT. V lost 8 bases to trimming and J lost 4 bases, with 18 bases between them. The CDR3 sequence is CASALSQGWNQPQHF. The CDR3 coding sequence is TGTGCCAGCGCCCTGTCGCAGGGGTGGAATCAGCCCCAGCATTTT.

The chain couples TRBV4-1 to TRBJ2-5; the match to TRBD1 covers 10 bases. J gave up 7 bases and V 0 bases, and 8 bases lay outside the gene matches. The length of the CDR3 is 16 residues. CDR1 and CDR2 from the germline V gene are MGHRA and YSYEKL. CDR3 nucleotides: TGCGCCAGCAGCCAAGATCGACAGGGGGCCCGCGGGACCCAGTACTTC. It encodes CASSQDRQGARGTQYF.

This clone appeared a single time. The chain is built from TRBV7-3 and TRBJ2-1; 7 nucleotides line up with TRBD2. The CDR3 loop spans 15 amino acids. Germline CDR1 and CDR2: SGHTA and FQGTGA. J was trimmed by 6 bases and V by 5 bases; bases with no gene match: 10. CDR3 nucleotides: TGTGCCAGCAGCGTCCGGGACTACCATGGCAATGAGCAGTTCTTC. Its protein product is CASSVRDYHGNEQFF.

The CDR3 loop is CASSVDTGPYEQYF. The CDR3 nucleotides read TGTGCCAGCAGCGTCGATACAGGGCCCTACGAGCAGTACTTC. The chain combines TRBV9 with TRBJ2-7; TRBD1 is a possible D gene (6 bases). Germline V gene sequence: CDR1 SGDLS, CDR2 YYNGEE. This CDR3 region has 14 residues. V was shortened by 2 bases and J by 2 bases, with 11 bases between the two germline ends.

This chain joins TRBV5-1 and TRBJ1-1, with 9 bases identical to TRBD1. CDR3 size: 13 residues. The germline V gene encodes CDR1 SGHRS and CDR2 YFSETQ. Trimming at V came to 4 bases and at J to 4 bases, leaving 2 bases not matched to a gene. CDR3 protein: CASSMDRGTEAFF. The CDR3 DNA is TGCGCCAGCAGCATGGACAGGGGCACTGAAGCTTTCTTT.

This chain joins TRBV30 and TRBJ1-3; D not certain. The CDR3 spans 13 residues. Germline CDR1 is GTSNPN and CDR2 is SVGIG (reference sequence). Deletions cut 3 bases from V and 7 bases from J, with 13 bases between. CDR3 coding DNA: TGTGCCTGGAGACCGATACCTGTGAACACCATATATTTT. It is translated as CAWRPIPVNTIYF.

The V and J genes are TRBV19 and TRBJ2-3, with no clear D. V lost 2 bases and J lost 0, with 9 bases in between. The V gene's germline CDR1 is LNHDA and CDR2 SQIVND (reference sequence). The CDR3 covers 15 residues. CDR3 protein: CASSIMGSSTDTQYF. CDR3 in DNA: TGTGCCAGTAGTATAATGGGCTCTAGCACAGATACGCAGTATTTT. Complete variable domain (other parts from reference TRBV19 and TRBJ2-3): DGGITQSPKYLFRKEGQNVTLSCEQNLNHDAMYWYRQDPGQGLRLIYYSQIVNDFQKGDIAEGYSVSREKKESFPLTVTSAQKNPTAFYLCASSIMGSSTDTQYFGPGTRLTVL.

In DNA, the CDR3 is TGTGCCAGTAGTAAACCCCGAGCGGGGGGGCAACGCAATGAGCAGTTCTTC. It codes for CASSKPRAGGQRNEQFF. The V and J genes are TRBV19 and TRBJ2-1, with 10 bases that match TRBD2. The V segment lost 4 bases and the J segment 6 bases; nucleotides outside the gene matches: 12. The CDR3 covers 17 residues. Germline V CDR1 and CDR2: LNHDA, SQIVND (reference sequence).

This clone was found a few times. The V and J genes are TRBV5-4 and TRBJ2-1, with 9 bases fitting TRBD2. Germline V CDR1 and CDR2: SGHNT, YYREEE (reference sequence). The J segment lost 1 base and the V segment lost 4 bases, leaving 9 bases of the junction unmatched. CDR3 length: 17 amino acids. The DNA for the CDR3 is TGTGCCAGCAGCCGTGGCCCTAGCGGGGTATCCTACAATGAGCAGTTCTTC. Protein: CASSRGPSGVSYNEQFF.

This chain links TRBV5-1 with TRBJ2-5; TRBD2 matches 8 bases. The J call is uncertain, as TRBJ2-7 better fits the DNA end. Germline assignment: CDR1 SGHRS and CDR2 YFSETQ. The CDR3 totals 19 residues. CDR3: CASSFGVQTSGRLRNEQYF. CDR3 in DNA: TGCGCCAGCAGCTTCGGCGTTCAAACTAGCGGTCGCCTCAGAAACGAGCAGTACTTC.

This clone was counted a single time. V usage is TRBV6-1 and J usage is TRBJ1-1; a weak D match, TRBD1 (6 bases). The V end lost 1 base, the J end lost 1 base, and 10 bases lay between the germline ends. CDR3 length equals 15 residues. Germline CDR1 reads MNHNS; CDR2 reads SASEGT. In DNA, the CDR3 is TGTGCCAGCAGTGAAGGCCCACAGGGGAACACTGAAGCTTTCTTT. The encoded protein is CASSEGPQGNTEAFF.

This clone appeared once. The chain links TRBV7-3 to TRBJ2-7; 7 bases are shared with TRBD2. J was trimmed by 2 bases and V by 2 bases; bases with no gene match: 6. The germline CDR1 and CDR2 sequences are SGHTA and FQGTGA. There are 15 residues in the CDR3. Here the CDR3 DNA reads TGTGCCAGCAGCTTATCGGTAGCGGGTCCCTACGAGCAGTACTTC. Protein product: CASSLSVAGPYEQYF.

V usage is TRBV19 and J usage is TRBJ2-4, with TRBD1 matching 8 bases. The CDR3 contains 14 residues. Losses at the gene ends were 1 base for V and 4 bases for J; bases not matched to a gene: 0. The germline CDR1 and CDR2 sequences are LNHDA and SQIVND (reference sequence). The CDR3, as DNA: TGTGCCAGTAGTATAGGGACAGGGAAAAACATTCAGTACTTC. It encodes CASSIGTGKNIQYF.

Only one count was recorded for this clone. The chain employs TRBV30 and TRBJ2-7; 13 nucleotides match TRBD2. Germline trimming cut 3 bases from V and 2 bases from J; bases unmatched to any gene: 10. This CDR3 contains 17 residues. The V gene's germline CDR1 is GTSNPN and CDR2 SVGIG (reference sequence). The CDR3 DNA is TGTGCCTGGAGGGTTCCACCAACTAGCGGGGGGGCCTACGAGCAGTACTTC. Its protein is CAWRVPPTSGGAYEQYF.